This is a list of T cell receptor beta chains from one sample in a study of blood T cell repertoires in COVID-19. Sequencing was performed with immunoSEQ multiplex PCR; in TCRdb, only in-frame clones are kept and a portion is missing. The table lists 150,000 to 200,000 clones, 84% of them singletons. Material: PBMCs or T cells enriched from blood (not recorded which). The receptors come from a man in his forties or fifties who had recovered from COVID-19. The CDR3 runs from the conserved cysteine through the conserved F or W. Each record gives: D gene, J gene, clone size, V gene, CDR3 protein, CDR3 DNA. The D gene is left open where the match is weak. Expanded clones get a size class; other rows say once, few or many, or leave the size out.

. | TRBJ1-6 | few | TRBV2 | CASVPSRASHNSPLHF | TGTGCCAGCGTACCTTCCAGGGCGTCGCATAATTCACCCCTCCACTTT
TRBD1 | TRBJ2-1 | . | TRBV10-2 | CASSEPGGTGLYNEQFF | TGCGCCAGCAGTGAACCCGGAGGGACAGGGCTTTACAATGAGCAGTTCTTC
. | TRBJ1-2 | few | TRBV18 | CASSPPGYDGYTF | TGTGCCAGCTCACCTCCAGGGTACGATGGCTACACCTTC
. | TRBJ2-1 | . | TRBV5-1 | CASSLLGGAPYNEQFF | TGCGCCAGCAGCCTCCTAGGAGGAGCACCCTACAATGAGCAGTTCTTC
. | TRBJ2-2 | . | TRBV19 | CASSSDRRTGELFF | TGTGCCAGTAGCTCCGACAGACGGACCGGGGAGCTGTTTTTT
. | TRBJ2-7 | few | TRBV4-1 | CASSQMGILGDEQYF | TGCGCCAGCAGCCAAATGGGTATTCTAGGCGACGAGCAGTACTTC
TRBD1 | TRBJ2-7 | . | TRBV11-2 | CASSLEGQASYEQYF | TGTGCCAGCAGCTTAGAGGGACAGGCATCCTACGAGCAGTACTTC
. | TRBJ1-6 | few | TRBV9 | CASSVGGVGNSPLHF | TGTGCCAGCAGCGTAGGGGGGGTCGGTAATTCACCCCTCCACTTT
TRBD1 | TRBJ2-6 | . | TRBV24-1 | CATRRLWTGERTGANVLTF | TGTGCCACCAGAAGACTATGGACAGGGGAAAGGACTGGGGCCAACGTCCTGACTTTC
TRBD1 | TRBJ2-7 | few | TRBV2 | CASRDRVEQYF | TGTGCCAGCAGGGACAGGGTCGAGCAGTACTTC
. | TRBJ2-7 | . | TRBV3-1/TRBV3-2 | CASSLSKAPYEQYF | TGTGCCAGCAGCTTGTCCAAAGCGCCCTACGAGCAGTACTTC
TRBD1 | TRBJ2-7 | . | TRBV2 | CASGTEYEQYF | TGTGCCAGCGGGACAGAGTACGAGCAGTACTTC
TRBD2 | TRBJ2-1 | . | TRBV3-1/TRBV3-2 | CASSPGLAGGRSEQFF | TGTGCCAGCAGCCCGGGACTAGCGGGGGGGCGAAGTGAGCAGTTCTTC
. | TRBJ1-1 | once | TRBV6-2/TRBV6-3 | CASSYLVPKPAEAFF | TGTGCCAGCAGTTACTTGGTCCCTAAGCCGGCTGAAGCTTTCTTT
. | TRBJ2-7 | . | TRBV18 | CASSPVSDSKSNGQYF | TGTGCCAGCTCACCAGTTAGTGACAGCAAGAGTAACGGGCAGTACTTC
. | TRBJ2-3 | once | TRBV10-3 | CASGQGSTDTQYF | TGTGCCTCCGGGCAGGGGAGCACAGATACGCAGTATTTT
. | TRBJ2-3 | . | TRBV7-3 | CASSLSGYTDTQYF | TGTGCCAGCAGCCTGAGCGGCTACACAGATACGCAGTATTTT
. | TRBJ1-5 | . | TRBV4-1 | CASSQGQGYQPQHF | TGCGCCAGCAGCCAAGGGCAGGGCTATCAGCCCCAGCATTTT